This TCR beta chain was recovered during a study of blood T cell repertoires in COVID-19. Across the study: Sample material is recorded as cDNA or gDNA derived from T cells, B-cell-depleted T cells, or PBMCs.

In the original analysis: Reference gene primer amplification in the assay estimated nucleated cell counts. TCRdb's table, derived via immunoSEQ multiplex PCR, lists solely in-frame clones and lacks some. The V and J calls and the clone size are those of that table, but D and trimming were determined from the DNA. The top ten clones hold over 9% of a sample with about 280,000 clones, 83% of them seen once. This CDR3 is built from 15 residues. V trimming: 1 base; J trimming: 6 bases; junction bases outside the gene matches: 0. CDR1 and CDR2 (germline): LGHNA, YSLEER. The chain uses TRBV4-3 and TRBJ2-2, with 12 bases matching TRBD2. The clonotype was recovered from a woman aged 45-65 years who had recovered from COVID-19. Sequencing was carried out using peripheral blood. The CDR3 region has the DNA TGCGCCAGCAGCCAAGGACTAGCGGGAGCCGGGGAGCTGTTTTTT. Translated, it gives CASSQGLAGAGELFF.